Each of the 26 T cell receptor beta chains below was sequenced from the same sample in a study of control samples from healthy donors and cancer patients. The data were produced by immunoSEQ multiplex PCR, yet TCRdb's version contains in-frame clones alone and is incomplete. The sample yields around 41,000 clones, roughly 94% seen once. The specimen sequenced was blood. The receptor source for this set is a man in his fifties or sixties in good health.

The gene calls are TRBV5-6 and TRBJ2-1; maybe TRBD1 (6 bases). CDR1 is SGHDT and CDR2 is YYEEEE in the germline V gene. V lost 0 bases to trimming and J lost 15 bases, with 16 bases between them. The CDR3 runs 13 residues. The CDR3, as DNA: TGTGCCAGCAGCTTGGGTCGGGCAGGGGCGCTGTTCTTC. The encoded protein is CASSLGRAGALFF.

The chain recombines TRBV7-2 with TRBJ1-4; 11 bases line up with TRBD1. Unmatched junction bases numbered 11, after V lost 7 bases and J lost 1 base. CDR1 and CDR2 from the germline V gene are SGHTA and FQGNSA. The CDR3 is made up of 18 amino acids. CDR3 residues: CASTASGQGAGTNEKLFF. Written as DNA, the CDR3 is TGTGCCAGCACCGCTTCAGGACAGGGGGCTGGAACTAATGAAAAACTGTTTTTT. Based on the CDR3 plus reference TRBV7-2 and TRBJ1-4, the full variable domain is GAGVSQSPSNKVTEKGKDVELRCDPISGHTALYWYRQSLGQGLEFLIYFQGNSAPDKSGLPSDRFSAERTGGSVSTLTIQRTQQEDSAVYLCASTASGQGAGTNEKLFFGSGTQLSVL.

This chain links TRBV6-7 with TRBJ1-5; the D is unclear. TRBV6-7 is reported as an ORF; its role is uncertain. Trimming took off 8 bases at V and 5 bases at J, with 16 bases between the two ends. The CDR3 has 14 amino acids. The CDR3 nucleotides read TGTGCCAGCCGGTTAGAGGGTCGACATCAGCCCCAGCATTTT. This translates into CASRLEGRHQPQHF.

The chain couples TRBV29-1 to TRBJ1-2, with no clear D. The germline V gene has CDR1 SQVTM and CDR2 ANQGSEA. V dropped 4 bases and J dropped 3 bases, with 12 bases sitting between them. This CDR3 has 13 residues. CDR3 in DNA: TGCAGCGTTGTCGGTGCCGGGGACTATGGCTACACCTTC. It specifies CSVVGAGDYGYTF.

V is TRBV12-3 or TRBV12-4 and J is TRBJ1-5; no reliable D call. V was shortened by 2 bases and J by 3 bases, with 5 bases between the two germline ends. This CDR3 has 13 amino acids. The chain's CDR3 is CASSLFFNQPQHF. CDR3 coding DNA: TGTGCCAGCAGTTTATTTTTCAATCAGCCCCAGCATTTT.

The J gene is TRBJ2-5, the V gene TRBV19, with a possible D match to TRBD1 (5 bases). Near its end, the DNA agrees better with TRBJ2-7, so the J call may be wrong. The CDR3 totals 13 residues. The germline gives CDR1 LNHDA, CDR2 SQIVND (reference sequence). CDR3 nucleotide sequence: TGTGCCAGTAGTCCCGGACATTCCTACGAGCAGTACTTC. Translated, it gives CASSPGHSYEQYF.

The rearrangement joins TRBV3-1 (or the pseudogene TRBV3-2) to TRBJ1-2, with 7 positions matching TRBD1. The germline V gene encodes CDR1 LGHDT and CDR2 YNNKEL (reference sequence). V shed 5 bases and J 2 bases; nucleotides not matched to a gene: 8. This CDR3 region has 15 residues. CDR3 loop: CASSTGPTGNYGYTF. For the CDR3, the DNA is TGTGCCAGCAGCACAGGCCCGACAGGGAACTATGGCTACACCTTC.

This rearrangement joins TRBV9 to TRBJ2-1; D is ambiguous. Trimming stripped 7 bases from V and 4 bases from J, with 9 bases between. Germline V gives CDR1 SGDLS, CDR2 YYNGEE. The CDR3 spans 12 residues. The CDR3 protein is CASGQLYNEQFF. CDR3 sequence (DNA): TGTGCCAGCGGGCAACTTTACAATGAGCAGTTCTTC.

The V and J genes are TRBV18 and TRBJ2-3; a weak D match, TRBD1 (5 bases). The ends were cut back, 4 bases at V and 2 bases at J, with 7 bases in the middle. Germline V gene sequence: CDR1 KGHSH, CDR2 LQKENI. The CDR3 runs to 13 residues. The CDR3 here is CASSQQDTDTQYF. CDR3 nucleotides: TGTGCCAGCTCACAACAGGACACAGATACGCAGTATTTT.

V and J are TRBV27 and TRBJ1-2; D is ambiguous. Per germline, CDR1 MNHEY and CDR2 SMNVEV (reference sequence). This CDR3 spans 13 amino acids. Trimming removed 3 bases from V and 7 bases from J, with 12 bases in between. The CDR3 nucleotides read TGTGCCAGCAGTTTCTCAGGATTGGGTGGCTACACCTTC. It encodes CASSFSGLGGYTF.

This rearrangement joins TRBV13 to TRBJ2-7, with 9 bases fitting TRBD1. Germline trimming cut 6 bases from V and 6 bases from J; bases unmatched to any gene: 9. This CDR3 region has 14 residues. Per the germline V gene, CDR1 is PRHDT and CDR2 is FYEKMQ (reference sequence). The CDR3 spells CASRTGQGSIEQYF. The CDR3 region has the DNA TGTGCCAGCAGGACGGGACAGGGAAGTATCGAGCAGTACTTC.

This chain joins TRBV30 and TRBJ1-4, with 9 bases aligning to TRBD1. Per the germline V gene, CDR1 is GTSNPN and CDR2 is SVGIG (reference sequence). J gave up 7 bases and V 0 bases, and 9 bases lay outside the gene matches. The CDR3 length is 16 residues. The CDR3 is CAWSVRGQGAREKLFF. The CDR3 DNA is TGTGCCTGGAGTGTACGGGGACAGGGAGCACGTGAAAAACTGTTTTTT.

This rearrangement joins TRBV5-1 to TRBJ1-4, with a tentative D call TRBD1 (5 bases). The germline CDR1 and CDR2 sequences are SGHRS and YFSETQ. Trimming shortened V by 4 bases and J by 7 bases, and 17 bases separated the two germline ends. This CDR3 contains 15 residues. In nucleotides, the CDR3 is TGCGCCAGCAGCCGCTCAGGGTTTCGCGGTGAAAAACTGTTTTTT. Residues: CASSRSGFRGEKLFF.

The chain couples TRBV2 to TRBJ2-5; 7 bases line up with TRBD1. The CDR3 covers 14 residues. V shed 10 bases and J 5 bases; nucleotides not matched to a gene: 13. CDR1 is SNHLY and CDR2 is FYNNEI in the germline V gene. Written as DNA, the CDR3 is TGTGCCACCCACAGGGACAGAATATCTGAGACCCAGTACTTC. Residues: CATHRDRISETQYF.

The CDR3 protein is CASSVRGQGNGELFF. For the CDR3, the DNA is TGTGCCAGCAGCGTCCGGGGACAGGGCAACGGGGAGCTGTTTTTT. The chain is built from TRBV9 and TRBJ2-2; 9 nucleotides match TRBD1. The V segment lost 2 bases and the J segment 7 bases; nucleotides outside the gene matches: 6. The germline CDR1 and CDR2 sequences are SGDLS and YYNGEE. The CDR3 is 15 amino acids.

The chain has TRBV27 and TRBJ1-6, with D unresolved. Trimming left V 1 base short and J 5 bases short, with 12 bases between. Germline V gene lookup returns CDR1 MNHEY and CDR2 SMNVEV (reference sequence). CDR3 length equals 16 residues. The CDR3 nucleotides read TGTGCCAGCAGTTTATTAACGGCGGCAGATAATTCACCCCTCCACTTT. Encoded protein: CASSLLTAADNSPLHF.

The V and J genes are TRBV5-6 and TRBJ1-4; 7 bases fit TRBD1. This CDR3 comprises 14 residues. Germline V gene data show CDR1 as SGHDT and CDR2 as YYEEEE. Germline trimming cut 6 bases from V and 5 bases from J; bases unmatched to any gene: 7. CDR3 DNA: TGTGCCAGCATCTTCGGAGGGGGCAATGAAAAACTGTTTTTT. It is translated as CASIFGGGNEKLFF.

V usage is TRBV29-1 and J usage is TRBJ1-1; 8 bases are shared with TRBD1. Trimming took 4 bases from V and 4 from J; bases not matched to a gene: 5. Germline V CDR1 and CDR2: SQVTM, ANQGSEA. The CDR3 covers 13 residues. The CDR3 loop is CSVAFTGGTEAFF. In DNA, the CDR3 is TGCAGCGTTGCTTTCACAGGGGGCACTGAAGCTTTCTTT.

This rearrangement joins TRBV19 to TRBJ1-6; D is unclear. The CDR3 covers 12 residues. Trimming took 7 bases from V and 6 from J, leaving 7 bases between them. Per germline, CDR1 LNHDA and CDR2 SQIVND (reference sequence). The CDR3 loop is CASTGSNSPLHF. CDR3 bases: TGTGCCAGTACGGGCAGTAATTCACCCCTCCACTTT.

The chain is built from TRBV10-2 and TRBJ1-6; D unclear. Trimming took off 0 bases at V and 6 bases at J, with 3 bases between the two ends. The germline CDR1 and CDR2 sequences are WSHSY and SAAADI. This CDR3 is 13 amino acids long. The CDR3: CASSESGNSPLHF. As DNA, the CDR3 is TGCGCCAGCAGTGAGTCGGGTAATTCACCCCTCCACTTT.

V is TRBV27 and J is TRBJ1-1; TRBD1 matches 10 bases. CDR3 size: 19 residues. The trim removed 2 bases at V and 5 bases at J, leaving 17 bases unmatched. The germline gives CDR1 MNHEY, CDR2 SMNVEV (reference sequence). In DNA form, the CDR3 reads TGTGCCAGCAGTTTAGGGTTGCGACAGGGGGCGAGGAGAAGAACTGAAGCTTTCTTT. Its protein product is CASSLGLRQGARRRTEAFF.

The V call is TRBV10-2, the J call TRBJ2-7, with 11 bases that match TRBD2. Germline loops: CDR1 WSHSY, CDR2 SAAADI. The CDR3 loop spans 17 amino acids. V dropped 1 base and J dropped 0; count of bases not matched to a gene: 5. CDR3 in DNA: TGCGCCAGCAGTGAGTTTATAGCGGGAGGGCCCTCCTACGAGCAGTACTTC. It yields the protein CASSEFIAGGPSYEQYF.

The rearrangement uses TRBV24-1 and TRBJ1-2; D remains unclear. The CDR3 has 13 residues. Germline CDR1 KGHDR, CDR2 SFDVKD. V was trimmed by 0 bases and J by 14 bases, leaving 15 bases between them. The CDR3 region has the DNA TGTGCCACCAGTGATTTGCGGACTGAGGCCAAAACCTTC. This encodes CATSDLRTEAKTF.

A few counts support this clone. The chain carries TRBV7-3 and TRBJ2-1; D may be TRBD1 (6 bases). Germline CDR1 and CDR2: SGHTA and FQGTGA. Deletions cut 5 bases from V and 0 bases from J, with 11 bases between. This CDR3 comprises 15 residues. The CDR3 DNA reads as TGTGCCAGCAGCCCCACAGGGTACTCCTACAATGAGCAGTTCTTC. Amino acid sequence: CASSPTGYSYNEQFF.

V is TRBV15 and J is TRBJ2-2, with 7 bases lining up with TRBD1. This CDR3 region has 12 residues. V lost 5 bases, J lost 8 bases, and 2 bases stayed unmatched. Looked up from germline, CDR1 is LNHNV and CDR2 is YYDKDF (reference sequence). In nucleotides, the CDR3 is TGTGCCACCAGCGACAGGGATGGGGAGCTGTTTTTT. Amino acid sequence: CATSDRDGELFF.

About this clone: The sample contains more than one DNA sequence encoding this CDR3. This chain joins TRBV19 and TRBJ2-3; D gene unclear. The CDR3 contains 14 residues. Germline CDR1 reads LNHDA; CDR2 reads SQIVND (reference sequence). V was cut by 5 bases and J by 0 bases, with 9 bases left in between. The CDR3 DNA reads as TGTGCCAGTAGTCTAGGCCTGAGCACAGATACGCAGTATTTT. Encoded protein: CASSLGLSTDTQYF.